These 9 T cell receptor beta chains came from one sample sequenced in a study of blood T cells in healthy people across ages. The authors ran a second PCR of 7 to 11 cycles using a sample-barcoded 5' primer and a J-beta primer mix. TCRdb ran MiXCR on the 5' RACE reads and lists one entry per CDR3 protein. The repertoire consists of about 800,000 distinct CDR3 sequences, with 58% occurring once and the leading ten covering 20% to 25%. Sequenced input: blood. The receptors here all came from a man aged 30-40 years in good health.

The chain is built from TRBV29-1 and TRBJ1-1; D is undetermined. CDR1 is SQVTM and CDR2 is ANQGSEA in the germline V gene. This CDR3 contains 14 residues. Trimming stripped 4 bases from V and 3 bases from J, with 15 bases between. The chain's CDR3 is CSVGTEQKDTEAFF. The DNA for the CDR3 is TGCAGCGTTGGGACGGAGCAGAAGGACACTGAAGCTTTCTTT. Together with reference TRBV29-1 and TRBJ1-1, the CDR3 gives the full variable domain: SAVISQKPSRDICQRGTSLTIQCQVDSQVTMMFWYRQQPGQSLTLIATANQGSEATYESGFVIDKFPISRPNLTFSTLTVSNMSPEDSSIYLCSVGTEQKDTEAFFGQGTRLTVV.

The chain recombines TRBV20-1 with TRBJ2-7, with a weak D call TRBD1 (6 bases). Trimming cost V 8 bases and J 5 bases, with 16 bases left between them. The CDR3 loop spans 12 amino acids. The germline V gene encodes CDR1 DFQATT and CDR2 SNEGSKA (reference sequence). The CDR3 nucleotides read TGCAGTCCCTACCGCCAGGGGAACGAGCAGTACTTC. This gives the protein CSPYRQGNEQYF.

Comments on this clonotype: Possible read error: a much larger clone is one base away. The V gene is TRBV24-1, the J gene TRBJ2-3; 9 bases are shared with TRBD2. V shed 5 bases and J 6 bases; nucleotides not matched to a gene: 8. The germline V gene encodes CDR1 KGHDR and CDR2 SFDVKD. The CDR3 length is 15 residues. The CDR3: CATSAQSGGPDTQYF. CDR3 in DNA: TGTGCCACCAGTGCCCAGAGCGGGGGGCCGGATACGCAGTATTTT.

This clonotype was counted between two and nine times. This chain joins TRBV4-3 and TRBJ2-7, with D possibly matching TRBD2 (5 bases). Per germline, CDR1 LGHNA and CDR2 YSLEER. CDR3 length: 15 amino acids. V was shortened by 1 base and J by 1 base, with 11 bases between the two germline ends. CDR3 in amino acids: CASSQVGRESYEQYF. CDR3 nucleotide sequence: TGCGCCAGCAGCCAAGTTGGAAGGGAGTCCTACGAGCAGTACTTC.

Concerning this clonotype itself: One end of the junction varies from germline; a read error may be responsible. V is TRBV3-1 and J is TRBJ2-4; perhaps TRBD1 as D (5 bases). Looked up from germline, CDR1 is LGHDT and CDR2 is YNNKEL (reference sequence). This CDR3 is 15 amino acids long. CDR3 sequence: CASSQGARGLDIQYF. CDR3 sequence (DNA): TGTGCCAGTAGCCAAGGGGCGAGAGGTCTGGACATTCAGTACTTC. Drawing the rest from reference TRBV3-1 and TRBJ2-4, the complete variable domain is DTAVSQTPKYLVTQMGNDKSIKCEQNLGHDTMYWYKQDSKKFLKIMFSYNNKELIINETVPNRFSPKSPDKAHLNLHINSLELGDSAVYFCASSQGARGLDIQYFGAGTRLSVL.

CDR3 protein: CSARDLGGYTF. The DNA of the CDR3 is TGCAGTGCTAGAGATTTAGGTGGCTACACCTTC. The chain carries TRBV20-1 and TRBJ1-2; D remains unclear. Deletions cut 0 bases from V and 7 bases from J, with 6 bases between. The CDR3 sequence is 11 residues long. CDR1 DFQATT and CDR2 SNEGSKA come from the germline V gene (reference sequence).

The chain couples TRBV12-3 or TRBV12-4 to TRBJ1-5; D possibly corresponds to TRBD1 (6 bases). The V gene lost 7 bases and the J gene lost 4 bases, with 17 bases spanning the gap. The CDR3 is made up of 15 amino acids. The CDR3 loop is CASTLTGTWNQPQHF. For the CDR3, the DNA is TGTGCCAGCACCCTTACAGGGACTTGGAATCAGCCCCAGCATTTT.

In its sample, this clonotype was seen a few times. The V call is TRBV2, the J call TRBJ2-7; D is ambiguous. Germline V gene lookup returns CDR1 SNHLY and CDR2 FYNNEI. V shed 7 bases and J shed 6 bases, with 13 bases lying between them. CDR3 size: 12 residues. The CDR3 here is CASTRDDREQYF. The CDR3 DNA follows: TGTGCCAGCACCCGCGACGACCGCGAGCAGTACTTC.

The chain carries TRBV6-5 and TRBJ1-6; D is perhaps TRBD1 (5 bases). This CDR3 contains 16 residues. V lost 0 bases, J lost 7 bases, and 13 bases lay in between. Germline V gene lookup returns CDR1 MNHEY and CDR2 SVGAGI. The DNA for the CDR3 is TGTGCCAGCAGTTACTCCCTGGACACGGGAAATTCACCCCTCCACTTT. The encoded protein is CASSYSLDTGNSPLHF.